Given below is one TCR beta chain in context. This sample stems from a study of cytomegalovirus exposure and HLA in healthy donors. The study ran its PCR with 60 Vbeta and 13 Jbeta primers. Clones were sequenced by immunoSEQ multiplex PCR, and TCRdb holds only the in-frame ones, with some missing. The sample lists fewer than 150,000 clones, roughly 80% seen once, with roughly 31% in the top ten. The CDR3 is 15 residues long. V lost 5 bases and J lost 3, with 14 bases in between. Germline V gives CDR1 SGHTA, CDR2 FQGNSA. The TCR comes from a man aged 55 to 70 in good health and CMV-seropositive. Source material: PBMCs. The rearrangement joins TRBV7-2 to TRBJ1-3; D not resolved. DNA for the CDR3: TGTGCCAGCAGCCTTCCAGGAGGACGTGGAAACACCATATATTTT. Translating it yields CASSLPGGRGNTIYF.